The clone carrying this T cell receptor (beta chain) showed up just a few times. These data belong to a study of metastatic and nonmetastatic thyroid tumors. About the research overall: Repertoires of blood and of tissue (tumor or nodule) from malignant and benign thyroid patients were compared.

All patients were treatment-naive before thyroid surgery. The CDR3 is made up of 15 amino acids. CDR1 is SNHLY and CDR2 is FYNNEI in the germline V gene. Trimming pared 8 bases from V and 0 bases from J, leaving 15 bases between. TCRdb reanalyzed the PCR reads via MiXCR. The sample includes some 64,000 clones, roughly 4.1% of them seen just once. This clonotype originated in a female donor with papillary thyroid cancer or a benign thyroid nodule (not recorded which). Some clones in this sample may be carry-over from other donors' samples. Sequences were obtained from blood. The J gene is TRBJ2-3, the V gene TRBV2; D is tentatively TRBD1 or TRBD2 (5 bases each). The CDR3 DNA is TGTGCCAGCGAGGGGCTATCGTCTAGCACAGATACGCAGTATTTT. Protein sequence: CASEGLSSSTDTQYF.